Sequencing of this T cell receptor beta chain was carried out in a study of liver allograft versus peripheral blood T cells. Study context: Recipients' peripheral blood supplied the T cell receptor repertoires against which those in transplanted livers were compared. General observations from the study: A difference was reportedly observed between T cell receptor repertoires inside liver allografts and those in peripheral blood.

Germline V gene sequence: CDR1 LNHDA, CDR2 SQIVND (reference sequence). The length of the CDR3 is 16 residues. Trimming pared 3 bases from V and 4 bases from J, leaving 18 bases between. TCRdb re-derived calls from the reads in MiXCR, one entry per CDR3 protein. The table has over 650 distinct CDR3 sequences, about 14% seen once. Within the sample, this clonotype is medium-sized (0.01 to 0.1%). Antigen: not known. This chain links TRBV19 with TRBJ1-1; weak D call: TRBD1 (5 bases). The clonotype comes from a human patient who had a liver transplant. The T cells may partly be graft donor cells. CDR3 protein: CASSIPRAGVSTEAFF. The CDR3 nucleotides are TGTGCCAGTAGTATCCCCAGGGCGGGGGTGAGCACTGAAGCTTTCTTT.